The following is a TCR beta chain sequence with its context. Then a second PCR, running roughly 7 to 11 cycles, was carried out with a sample-barcoded 5' primer and a J-beta primer mix. Through a template-switch adaptor with 12 random nucleotides, each cDNA molecule received a tag. One entry per CDR3 protein, called by TCRdb with MiXCR from the 5' RACE reads. The sample shows about 570,000 distinct CDR3 sequences, 27% of them seen only once. The data stem from a study of blood T cells in healthy people across ages. V dropped 0 bases and J dropped 0 bases, with 7 bases sitting between them. The CDR3 has 15 residues. The V gene's germline CDR1 is SGHDT and CDR2 YYEEEE.

The sequenced sample consisted of blood. The TCR comes from a woman in her 70s in good health. This chain links TRBV5-6 with TRBJ2-4, with D possibly TRBD1 on 5 matching bases. CDR3 nucleotides: TGTGCCAGCAGCTTGGAGACAGTAGCCAAAAACATTCAGTACTTC. This translates into CASSLETVAKNIQYF.